The rows below give T cell receptor beta chains drawn from one sample of a study of OX40 agonist ivuxolimab in advanced cancers. Here immunoSEQ multiplex PCR was the method, and the copy in TCRdb shows in-frame clones only, minus some. The data show 71,000 or so clones, 85% to 90% seen once. The material was CD4+ or CD8+ T cells sorted from blood, obtained in a trial of the OX40 agonist ivuxolimab. Receptor source: an adult with an advanced solid tumor such as melanoma, head and neck, liver or kidney cancer. The CDR3 runs from the conserved cysteine through the conserved F or W. The order of the fields is V gene, clone size, J gene, D gene, CDR3 protein, CDR3 DNA. A D gene is named only where the DNA matches it firmly. Not all rows give a size; the values are once, few, many and, for expanded clones, a class.

TRBV7-2	-	TRBJ1-1	-	CASSLEPNTEAFF	TGTGCCAGCAGCTTAGAACCGAACACTGAAGCTTTCTTT
TRBV5-1	-	TRBJ2-2	TRBD2	CASSGTSGSGHGELFF	TGCGCCAGCAGCGGGACTAGCGGGAGTGGCCACGGGGAGCTGTTTTTT
TRBV4-1	-	TRBJ1-2	TRBD1	CASSLQGGSGYTF	TGCGCCAGCAGCCTCCAGGGGGGGAGCGGCTACACCTTC
TRBV16	-	TRBJ2-7	-	CASSPLGREQYF	TGTGCCAGCAGCCCGCTGGGTCGGGAGCAGTACTTC
TRBV12-5	-	TRBJ2-1	-	CASAHPLGEQFF	TGTGCTAGTGCCCACCCTCTAGGAGAGCAGTTCTTC
TRBV7-3	-	TRBJ1-2	TRBD1	CASSQGVYGYTF	TGTGCCAGCAGCCAGGGGGTATATGGCTACACCTTC
TRBV7-9	-	TRBJ2-7	-	CASSFGGLTYEQYF	TGTGCCAGCAGCTTCGGGGGGCTGACCTACGAGCAGTACTTC
TRBV19	once	TRBJ2-1	TRBD2	CASSPGLAVLKNEQFF	TGTGCCAGTAGTCCCGGACTAGCGGTTCTAAAAAATGAGCAGTTCTTC
TRBV7-2	-	TRBJ2-2	-	CASSFRGMNTGELFF	TGTGCCAGCAGCTTCCGCGGGATGAACACCGGGGAGCTGTTTTTT
TRBV7-2	once	TRBJ2-1	-	CANRNLGSSYNEQFF	TGTGCCAACCGGAATCTCGGGAGCTCCTACAATGAGCAGTTCTTC
TRBV19	-	TRBJ2-6	-	CASSRSRVSGANVLTF	TGTGCCAGTAGTAGGTCACGAGTCTCTGGGGCCAACGTCCTGACTTTC
TRBV5-6	once	TRBJ1-4	TRBD1	CASRLGQGFNEKLFF	TGTGCCAGCAGGCTCGGACAGGGTTTTAATGAAAAACTGTTTTTT
TRBV19	few	TRBJ2-3	TRBD2	CASSGGTSGHPSTDTQYF	TGTGCCAGTAGTGGGGGGACTAGCGGGCACCCTAGCACAGATACGCAGTATTTT
TRBV6-5	once	TRBJ2-1	TRBD2	CASSTGGPYNEQFF	TGTGCCAGCTCGACGGGAGGCCCGTACAATGAGCAGTTCTTC
TRBV18	-	TRBJ1-2	-	CASSPNTGTNYGYTF	TGTGCCAGCTCACCAAATACAGGGACTAACTATGGCTACACCTTC
TRBV30	-	TRBJ1-4	-	CAWSLVGGGEKLFF	TGTGCCTGGAGCCTGGTGGGGGGTGGTGAAAAACTGTTTTTT
TRBV6-7	-	TRBJ2-3	-	CASSRTWRGADTQYF	TGTGCCAGCAGCCGAACTTGGCGGGGCGCAGATACGCAGTATTTT
TRBV29-1	-	TRBJ1-1	TRBD1	CSVEDRGRTTEAFF	TGCAGCGTTGAAGACAGGGGGCGGACCACTGAAGCTTTCTTT
TRBV18	-	TRBJ1-3	TRBD1	CASSPPQTGGNTIYF	TGTGCCAGCTCACCACCGCAGACAGGGGGAAACACCATATATTTT
TRBV6-5	-	TRBJ2-1	TRBD1	CASSYWDRGRGNEQFF	TGTGCCAGCAGTTACTGGGACAGGGGGCGAGGCAATGAGCAGTTCTTC
TRBV7-2	-	TRBJ2-1	TRBD2	CASNSGLAGNEQFF	TGTGCCAGCAATTCTGGACTAGCAGGAAATGAGCAGTTCTTC
TRBV4-3	-	TRBJ1-1	-	CASSQGVGGRMNTEAFF	TGCGCCAGCAGCCAAGGGGTCGGGGGACGAATGAACACTGAAGCTTTCTTT
TRBV18	-	TRBJ2-2	TRBD1	CASSPQDRGNTGELFF	TGTGCCAGCTCACCACAGGACAGGGGGAACACCGGGGAGCTGTTTTTT
TRBV2	-	TRBJ2-1	TRBD2	CASTGKLAGNEQFF	TGTGCCAGCACGGGAAAGCTAGCGGGAAATGAGCAGTTCTTC
TRBV30	-	TRBJ1-2	-	CAWSGPIGIRDGYTF	TGTGCCTGGAGTGGCCCCATAGGGATTCGGGATGGCTACACCTTC
TRBV7-2	-	TRBJ1-1	-	CASSLGRRDTEAFF	TGTGCCAGCAGCTTAGGCCGACGTGACACTGAAGCTTTCTTT
TRBV7-6	-	TRBJ2-1	TRBD1	CASSLFRDRTNNEQFF	TGTGCCAGCAGCTTATTCCGGGACAGGACTAACAATGAGCAGTTCTTC
TRBV7-2	-	TRBJ2-7	-	CASSLTRSFYEQYF	TGTGCCAGCAGCTTAACCCGGAGCTTCTACGAGCAGTACTTC
TRBV7-3	-	TRBJ2-1	TRBD1	CASSPQGAAKQFF	TGTGCCAGCAGCCCACAGGGGGCGGCAAAGCAGTTCTTC
TRBV5-1	-	TRBJ2-1	-	CASSLEPPGASYNEQFF	TGCGCCAGCAGCTTGGAACCTCCAGGGGCCTCCTACAATGAGCAGTTCTTC
TRBV10-3	-	TRBJ1-1	-	CAISEGTLRVTEAFF	TGTGCCATCAGTGAGGGGACCCTCCGGGTCACTGAAGCTTTCTTT
TRBV11-3	-	TRBJ2-3	TRBD1	CASSSRTGAPQYF	TGTGCCAGCAGCTCCCGGACAGGGGCTCCGCAGTATTTT
TRBV28	-	TRBJ1-1	-	CASSLLPGRRKFEAFF	TGTGCCAGCAGTTTATTACCGGGGAGGCGGAAATTTGAAGCTTTCTTT
TRBV6-6	-	TRBJ1-4	-	CASSPSPWGEKLFF	TGTGCCAGCAGTCCGTCCCCCTGGGGGGAAAAACTGTTTTTT
TRBV28	-	TRBJ2-1	-	CASAPLAAYNEQFF	TGTGCCAGCGCCCCCTTAGCGGCGTACAATGAGCAGTTCTTC
TRBV29-1	-	TRBJ1-4	-	CSVDGRARGEKLFF	TGCAGCGTTGATGGCAGGGCGAGGGGTGAAAAACTGTTTTTT
TRBV7-2	-	TRBJ2-3	TRBD2	CASSLWTSGGDTQYF	TGTGCCAGCAGCTTATGGACTAGCGGAGGAGATACGCAGTATTTT
TRBV7-9	-	TRBJ2-7	TRBD2	CASSEDVAGESYEQYF	TGTGCCAGCAGCGAGGACGTAGCGGGAGAGAGTTACGAGCAGTACTTC
TRBV30	-	TRBJ2-1	TRBD2	CAWAGERPEQFF	TGTGCCTGGGCGGGAGAGAGACCTGAGCAGTTCTTC
TRBV19	-	TRBJ1-2	-	CAGSHDPSNYGYTF	TGTGCCGGATCACATGATCCCTCTAACTATGGCTACACCTTC
TRBV10-3	-	TRBJ1-1	-	CAISDPGGLTEAFF	TGTGCCATCAGTGATCCGGGGGGGTTGACTGAAGCTTTCTTT
TRBV6-6	-	TRBJ2-2	-	CASSRSGELFF	TGTGCCAGCAGCCGTAGTGGGGAGCTGTTTTTT
TRBV25-1	-	TRBJ2-7	TRBD1	CASSALGTGSEQYF	TGTGCCAGCAGTGCGCTTGGGACAGGGTCGGAGCAGTACTTC
TRBV28	few	TRBJ1-2	TRBD1	CASSFWSDRGRANYGYTF	TGTGCCAGCAGTTTTTGGTCGGACAGGGGTAGGGCTAACTATGGCTACACCTTC
TRBV19	-	TRBJ2-1	TRBD2	CASSLRLAGANEQFF	TGTGCCAGTAGTTTGCGACTAGCGGGTGCCAATGAGCAGTTCTTC
TRBV7-2	once	TRBJ1-2	-	CASSPFGAAYGYTF	TGTGCCAGCAGCCCCTTCGGGGCAGCCTATGGCTACACCTTC
TRBV28	once	TRBJ2-2	-	CASSVPGTPTGELFF	TGTGCCAGCAGTGTCCCCGGGACCCCGACCGGGGAGCTGTTTTTT
TRBV30	-	TRBJ1-2	-	CAWSAGGGYTF	TGTGCCTGGAGTGCTGGGGGCGGCTACACCTTC
TRBV6-1	-	TRBJ1-2	TRBD1	CAWVPGQGAGYTF	TGTGCGTGGGTCCCGGGACAGGGGGCGGGCTACACCTTC
TRBV13	once	TRBJ1-4	-	CASSLSPGADEKLFF	TGTGCCAGCAGCTTAAGCCCAGGGGCGGATGAAAAACTGTTTTTT
TRBV5-4	-	TRBJ1-2	-	CASSLSGIYGYTF	TGTGCCAGCAGCTTGTCAGGGATCTATGGCTACACCTTC
TRBV30	-	TRBJ2-5	-	CAWSEEAFQETQYF	TGTGCCTGGAGTGAGGAGGCTTTCCAAGAGACCCAGTACTTC
TRBV7-3	-	TRBJ2-1	-	CASSSQRDNEQFF	TGTGCCAGCAGCTCCCAGCGAGACAATGAGCAGTTCTTC
TRBV7-2	-	TRBJ2-7	-	CASSAGQGRYEQYF	TGTGCCAGCAGCGCGGGCCAGGGCCGCTACGAGCAGTACTTC
TRBV10-3	few	TRBJ2-6	-	CASFDNSGANVLTF	TGTGCCAGCTTCGACAACTCCGGGGCCAACGTCCTGACTTTC
TRBV28	-	TRBJ2-1	-	CASRGRNNEQFF	TGTGCCAGCAGGGGACGAAACAATGAGCAGTTCTTC
TRBV28	-	TRBJ1-4	TRBD1	CASSTGVSNEKLFF	TGTGCCAGCAGTACAGGGGTTAGTAATGAAAAACTGTTTTTT